These 32 T cell receptor beta chains were all obtained from the same sample, sequenced in a study of CD8 T cells in ankylosing spondylitis. TCRdb ran MiXCR on the 5' RACE reads and lists one entry per CDR3 protein. In the table there are 180,000 or so distinct CDR3 sequences, roughly 12% of which are singletons. The sample comprised blood, either unsorted or a sorted T cell fraction (not recorded which). These receptors all stem from a male donor with ankylosing spondylitis or in good health (not recorded which).

V usage is TRBV12-3 or TRBV12-4 and J usage is TRBJ2-1, with TRBD2 matching 9 bases. V gave up 5 bases and J gave up 6 bases; unmatched junction bases: 8. This CDR3 is built from 15 residues. CDR3 loop: CASSALGLAGNEQFF. The CDR3 nucleotides read TGTGCCAGCAGTGCCTTGGGACTAGCTGGCAATGAGCAGTTCTTC.

This clonotype was counted at least ten times. This chain joins TRBV29-1 and TRBJ2-7; D is unclear. Germline CDR1 and CDR2: SQVTM and ANQGSEA. The CDR3 has 12 amino acids. V lost 4 bases and J lost 1, with 8 bases in between. The chain's CDR3 is CSVGLQSYEQYF. The CDR3 nucleotides are TGCAGCGTTGGTCTCCAGTCCTACGAGCAGTACTTC.

In this sample, this clonotype turned up many times. This chain connects TRBV5-1 to TRBJ1-1, with 9 bases lining up with TRBD1. Germline CDR1 reads SGHRS; CDR2 reads YFSETQ. The CDR3 runs to 15 residues. V was pared by 4 bases and J by 0 bases, with 4 bases of the junction left unmatched. The CDR3 DNA reads as TGCGCCAGCAGCCCGACAGGGGGAATGAACACTGAAGCTTTCTTT. Translated: CASSPTGGMNTEAFF.

This clonotype was counted ten times or more. The chain combines TRBV6-1 with TRBJ2-4; no clear D gene. Trimming removed 3 bases at V and 0 bases at J, with 6 bases between. Germline V gene lookup returns CDR1 MNHNS and CDR2 SASEGT. The CDR3 spans 14 residues. In nucleotides, the CDR3 is TGTGCCAGCAGTGAGGTGCGAGCCAAAAACATTCAGTACTTC. Translated, it gives CASSEVRAKNIQYF.

A few counts support this clonotype. V and J are TRBV20-1 and TRBJ2-1, with D possibly TRBD1 on 6 matching bases. Germline loops: CDR1 DFQATT, CDR2 SNEGSKA (reference sequence). V was trimmed by 1 base and J by 3 bases, leaving 7 bases between them. The CDR3 sequence is 13 residues long. The CDR3 DNA reads as TGCAGTGCTAGAGGGGACAACTACAATGAGCAGTTCTTC. It codes for CSARGDNYNEQFF.

This rearrangement joins TRBV10-3 to TRBJ2-3; a weak D match, TRBD2 (5 bases). CDR1 is ENHRY and CDR2 is SYGVKD in the germline V gene. Trimming took off 8 bases at V and 2 bases at J, with 8 bases between the two ends. The CDR3 is 12 amino acids. The CDR3 protein is CAIAGDTDTQYF. For the CDR3, the DNA is TGTGCCATCGCGGGCGACACAGATACGCAGTATTTT.

This clonotype was seen ten or more times. V and J are TRBV9 and TRBJ2-3; no clear D gene. CDR1 SGDLS and CDR2 YYNGEE come from the germline V gene. The CDR3 consists of 16 residues. V lost 0 bases, J lost 0 bases, and 11 bases lay in between. The CDR3 DNA sequence: TGTGCCAGCAGCGTAGGTCCAGACCCTAGCACAGATACGCAGTATTTT. It translates to CASSVGPDPSTDTQYF.

This clonotype has a count of ten or more. The J gene is TRBJ2-3, the V gene TRBV29-1, with D uncertain. V lost 6 bases and J 2 bases, leaving 12 bases between the germline ends. The CDR3 loop spans 13 amino acids. Germline V CDR1 and CDR2: SQVTM, ANQGSEA. CDR3 bases: TGCAGCGTATTGGACGGTCTCACAGATACGCAGTATTTT. Protein sequence: CSVLDGLTDTQYF.

This clonotype was detected only a few times. The chain links TRBV20-1 to TRBJ1-4; D not resolved. The V and J ends lost 0 bases and 6 bases respectively, with 11 bases between them. There are 14 residues in the CDR3. In germline, CDR1 is DFQATT, CDR2 SNEGSKA (reference sequence). The DNA of the CDR3 is TGCAGTGCTAGAGATCGCAGGACTCATGAAAAACTGTTTTTT. Amino acid sequence: CSARDRRTHEKLFF.

This clonotype was observed a handful of times. The V gene is TRBV4-3, the J gene TRBJ2-7; perhaps TRBD2 as D (5 bases). CDR3 length: 15 residues. From germline, CDR1 is LGHNA and CDR2 YSLEER. V was clipped by 0 bases and J by 3 bases, with 12 bases between them. The CDR3: CASSQDGGSHYEQYF. CDR3 in DNA: TGCGCCAGCAGCCAAGATGGAGGCAGCCACTACGAGCAGTACTTC.

This clonotype was detected a few times. This sequence joins TRBV2 and TRBJ2-5; 11 bases line up with TRBD2. This CDR3 comprises 16 residues. Germline assignment: CDR1 SNHLY and CDR2 FYNNEI. V was clipped by 5 bases and J by 5 bases; unmatched bases: 10. The CDR3 region has the DNA TGTGCCAGCAGTATCGGATTACTAGCGGGGGCGGAGACCCAGTACTTC. Translation gives CASSIGLLAGAETQYF. The whole variable domain, filled in from reference TRBV2 and TRBJ2-5, reads EPEVTQTPSHQVTQMGQEVILRCVPISNHLYFYWYRQILGQKVEFLVSFYNNEISEKSEIFDDQFSVERPDGSNFTLKIRSTKLEDSAMYFCASSIGLLAGAETQYFGPGTRLLVL.

This clonotype was seen many times. This chain connects TRBV11-2 to TRBJ2-1; D remains ambiguous. Looked up from germline, CDR1 is SGHAT and CDR2 is FQNNGV. The V end lost 3 bases, the J end lost 4 bases, and 10 bases lay between the germline ends. CDR3 length: 14 amino acids. CDR3 region: CASSFGIEYNEQFF. The CDR3 DNA follows: TGTGCCAGCAGCTTTGGTATCGAGTACAATGAGCAGTTCTTC.

This clonotype was recorded many times. The chain recombines TRBV29-1 with TRBJ2-1; D might be TRBD1 (5 bases). The V end was cut by 0 bases, the J end by 8 bases, with 14 bases between. The V gene's germline CDR1 is SQVTM and CDR2 ANQGSEA. This CDR3 region has 14 residues. The CDR3, as DNA: TGCAGCGTTGAAGATGCTGGCAGGGTCGATGAGCAGTTCTTC. Protein product: CSVEDAGRVDEQFF.

This clonotype was seen repeatedly, ten times or more. The chain employs TRBV5-1 and TRBJ1-5; 10 bases map to TRBD1. J was trimmed by 6 bases and V by 4 bases; bases with no gene match: 7. The CDR3 is made up of 15 amino acids. Per the germline V gene, CDR1 is SGHRS and CDR2 is YFSETQ. Here the CDR3 reads CASSEGTGEAQPQHF. DNA for the CDR3: TGCGCCAGCAGCGAGGGGACAGGGGAGGCTCAGCCCCAGCATTTT. The variable domain in full, with the rest retrieved from reference TRBV5-1 and TRBJ1-5, is KAGVTQTPRYLIKTRGQQVTLSCSPISGHRSVSWYQQTPGQGLQFLFEYFSETQRNKGNFPGRFSGRQFSNSRSEMNVSTLELGDSALYLCASSEGTGEAQPQHFGDGTRLSIL.

There are many counts of this clonotype. The rearrangement links TRBV5-1 to TRBJ1-1, with D tentatively TRBD1 (6 bases). CDR3 length equals 16 residues. Germline CDR1 is SGHRS and CDR2 is YFSETQ. The germline V and J ends were trimmed by 3 bases and 4 bases, with 19 bases remaining between them. The CDR3 spells CASSSGPDRLFTEAFF. In DNA form, the CDR3 reads TGCGCCAGCAGCTCGGGGCCGGACAGATTATTCACTGAAGCTTTCTTT. Filled out from reference TRBV5-1 and TRBJ1-1, the complete variable domain reads KAGVTQTPRYLIKTRGQQVTLSCSPISGHRSVSWYQQTPGQGLQFLFEYFSETQRNKGNFPGRFSGRQFSNSRSEMNVSTLELGDSALYLCASSSGPDRLFTEAFFGQGTRLTVV.

This clonotype showed up just a few times. J is TRBJ2-1 and V is TRBV6-2 or TRBV6-3; D possibly corresponds to TRBD1 (6 bases). CDR3 length: 12 residues. The germline gives CDR1 MNHEY, CDR2 SVGEGT. Trimming cost V 6 bases and J 14 bases, with 17 bases left between them. CDR3 protein: CASSLFQGQKFF. In DNA form, the CDR3 reads TGTGCCAGCAGCCTTTTTCAAGGACAGAAGTTCTTC.

This clonotype was found a few times. The rearrangement uses TRBV7-2 and TRBJ2-3; D possibly corresponds to TRBD2 (6 bases). Trimming pared 4 bases from V and 3 bases from J, leaving 11 bases between. Germline CDR1 is SGHTA and CDR2 is FQGNSA. CDR3 length: 14 amino acids. CDR3 protein: CASSWRAGTDTQYF. Written as DNA, the CDR3 is TGTGCCAGCAGCTGGAGGGCCGGAACAGATACGCAGTATTTT.

This clonotype has only a few counts. V and J are TRBV5-1 and TRBJ2-6; either TRBD1 or TRBD2 may supply D (5 bases each). The V gene's germline CDR1 is SGHRS and CDR2 YFSETQ. The V end lost 2 bases, the J end lost 2 bases, and 11 bases lay between the germline ends. CDR3 length equals 16 residues. CDR3: CASSLLGTAGANVLTF. The CDR3, as DNA: TGCGCCAGCAGCTTACTAGGGACGGCTGGGGCCAACGTCCTGACTTTC.

CDR3: CASSLRAVPTDTQYF. DNA of the CDR3: TGTGCCAGCAGTTTAAGAGCGGTTCCCACAGATACGCAGTATTTT. This sequence joins TRBV27 and TRBJ2-3; D is perhaps TRBD2 (5 bases). CDR1 and CDR2 (germline): MNHEY, SMNVEV (reference sequence). V was cut by 2 bases and J by 2 bases, with 11 bases left in between. The CDR3 sequence is 15 residues long.

This clonotype has at least ten counts. This chain connects TRBV10-3 to TRBJ2-2; the D gene is possibly TRBD1 (5 bases). The CDR3 is made up of 17 amino acids. Germline V CDR1 and CDR2: ENHRY, SYGVKD. V shed 0 bases and J shed 4 bases, with 15 bases lying between them. The CDR3 is CAISESWRDRSTGELFF. The CDR3 DNA reads TGTGCCATCAGTGAGTCATGGAGAGACAGATCCACCGGGGAGCTGTTTTTT.

This clonotype was seen a few times. The gene calls are TRBV6-1 and TRBJ1-5, with unresolved D. CDR1 MNHNS and CDR2 SASEGT come from the germline V gene. Trimming took 5 bases from V and 1 from J, leaving 15 bases between them. The CDR3 is 16 residues long. This chain's CDR3 is CASSPVGGLSNQPQHF. In DNA, the CDR3 is TGTGCCAGCAGTCCCGTAGGAGGTCTGAGCAATCAGCCCCAGCATTTT.

This clonotype was counted between two and nine times. The genes are TRBV5-5 and TRBJ2-1; D perhaps matches TRBD2 (5 bases). There are 16 residues in the CDR3. With 0 bases removed from V and 7 bases from J, the gap between germline ends came to 17 bases. CDR1 is SGHKS, CDR2 YYEKEE, per germline (reference sequence). Here the CDR3 DNA reads TGTGCCAGCAGCTTGGAGGGTGCACCCCGGGGAAATGAGCAGTTCTTC. It codes for CASSLEGAPRGNEQFF.

Many counts were recorded for this clonotype. The gene calls are TRBV6-5 and TRBJ1-1; 8 bases are shared with TRBD1. V gave up 2 bases and J gave up 1 base; unmatched junction bases: 6. The CDR3 is made up of 16 amino acids. Germline CDR1 and CDR2: MNHEY and SVGAGI. CDR3 coding DNA: TGTGCCAGCAGTTACGGATCAGGGGGCTCGAACACTGAAGCTTTCTTT. This encodes CASSYGSGGSNTEAFF.

This clonotype was found a few times. This chain links TRBV7-9 with TRBJ2-3; 11 nucleotides line up with TRBD1. J lost 3 bases, V lost 4 bases, and 3 bases had no gene match. Germline CDR1 SEHNR, CDR2 FQNEAQ (reference sequence). The CDR3 has 15 amino acids. CDR3 protein: CASSSRDRGTDTQYF. Written as DNA, the CDR3 is TGTGCCAGCAGCTCCAGGGACAGGGGGACAGATACGCAGTATTTT.

This clonotype has a count of ten or more. The V gene is TRBV27, the J gene TRBJ2-2; D remains ambiguous. Trimming removed 8 bases from V and 6 bases from J, with 10 bases in between. Per germline, CDR1 MNHEY and CDR2 SMNVEV (reference sequence). The length of the CDR3 is 12 residues. In nucleotides, the CDR3 is TGTGCCAGCTGTAGGGCTCCCGGGGAGCTGTTTTTT. Translated: CASCRAPGELFF.

This clonotype has a handful of counts. V is TRBV7-9 and J is TRBJ2-3; D gene uncertain. Trimming cost V 6 bases and J 6 bases, with 13 bases left between them. CDR3 length equals 13 residues. Germline values: CDR1 SEHNR, CDR2 FQNEAQ (reference sequence). Here the CDR3 reads CASSIRWGDTQYF. DNA for the CDR3: TGTGCCAGCAGTATAAGGTGGGGTGATACGCAGTATTTT.

The chain has TRBV28 and TRBJ2-6; 7 bases align to TRBD2. The CDR3 is 17 residues long. J gave up 0 bases and V 3 bases, and 5 bases lay outside the gene matches. Germline V lookup: CDR1 MDHEN, CDR2 SYDVKM. CDR3 region: CASSFPSGVSGANVLTF. Here the CDR3 DNA reads TGTGCCAGCAGTTTCCCAAGCGGGGTCTCTGGGGCCAACGTCCTGACTTTC.

The V and J genes are TRBV6-1 and TRBJ2-7; the D gene is possibly TRBD1 (5 bases). Germline-derived CDR1 and CDR2 are MNHNS and SASEGT. The ends were cut back, 7 bases at V and 6 bases at J, with 10 bases in the middle. The CDR3 runs 11 residues. The CDR3: CASTGAGEQYF. DNA of the CDR3: TGTGCCAGCACTGGGGCCGGCGAGCAGTACTTC.

The count of this clonotype is one. Since a much larger clone is just one base distant, this may be a read error. The chain recombines TRBV6-2 or TRBV6-3 with TRBJ2-3; D remains unclear. The J call is doubtful: the DNA matches TRBJ1-5 better. CDR3 length: 13 amino acids. Germline loops: CDR1 MNHEY, CDR2 SVGEGT. CDR3 protein: CASKERITDTQHF. CDR3 nucleotides: TGTGCCAGCAAGGAGCGGATCACAGATACGCAGCATTTT.

About this clonotype itself: A read error may account for a junction end that differs from germline. J is TRBJ2-1 and V is TRBV7-6; TRBD2 agrees at 7 bases. This CDR3 comprises 16 residues. The V gene's germline CDR1 is SGHVS and CDR2 FNYEAQ. This CDR3 is CASILAGQRSYNEQFF. The CDR3 coding sequence is TGTGCCAGCATCTTAGCGGGCCAGCGGTCCTACAATGAGCAGTTCTTC.

This clonotype has ten or more counts. J is TRBJ2-1 and V is TRBV13; D may match TRBD1 or TRBD2 (5 bases each). Per germline, CDR1 PRHDT and CDR2 FYEKMQ (reference sequence). This CDR3 comprises 14 residues. V was pared by 6 bases and J by 10 bases, with 19 bases between. The CDR3 reads CASSSLLLGEEQFF. CDR3 bases: TGTGCCAGCAGTTCGCTTCTTCTGGGGGAGGAGCAGTTCTTC.

J is TRBJ1-3 and V is TRBV2; D may be TRBD1 (5 bases). Germline V gene lookup returns CDR1 SNHLY and CDR2 FYNNEI. The CDR3 length is 15 residues. The V end lost 3 bases, the J end lost 4 bases, and 13 bases lay between the germline ends. In DNA, the CDR3 is TGTGCCAGCAGTGATGTAGGGGCGAAGGGAAACACCATATATTTT. Its translation is CASSDVGAKGNTIYF.